The 3 T cell receptor beta chains in this list originate from one sample, sequenced in a study of radiotherapy plus CTLA-4 blockade in lung cancer. Generated by immunoSEQ multiplex PCR, the TCRdb table keeps only in-frame clones and is missing some. The table has tens of thousands of clones, 75% to 85% seen once. The material was peripheral blood, obtained from a patient treated with radiotherapy plus ipilimumab. The receptors come from a human donor with non-small cell lung cancer that progressed on radiotherapy plus ipilimumab.

The CDR3 bases are TGTGCCAGCAGCTTAGCGGGGGGGGCCAAAAACATTCAGTACTTC. This codes for CASSLAGGAKNIQYF. The genes are TRBV7-9 and TRBJ2-4, with 7 bases matching TRBD2. This CDR3 contains 15 residues. Germline V gene lookup returns CDR1 SEHNR and CDR2 FQNEAQ (reference sequence). J lost 1 base, V lost 0 bases, and 0 bases had no gene match.

The CDR3 DNA follows: TGTGCCAGCAGCGTTGGGCTCAGCTCCTACAATGAGCAGTTCTTC. Residues: CASSVGLSSYNEQFF. The V gene is TRBV9, the J gene TRBJ2-1; no firm D call. Germline lookup yields CDR1 SGDLS and CDR2 YYNGEE. CDR3 length: 15 amino acids. Trimming pared 2 bases from V and 0 bases from J, leaving 9 bases between.

V gene TRBV7-2 combines with J gene TRBJ1-1; unclear D gene. The V gene lost 2 bases and the J gene lost 0 bases, with 7 bases spanning the gap. Germline lookup yields CDR1 SGHTA and CDR2 FQGNSA. This CDR3 has 14 residues. CDR3: CASSLSGMNTEAFF. Written as DNA, the CDR3 is TGTGCCAGCAGCTTATCCGGGATGAACACTGAAGCTTTCTTT.